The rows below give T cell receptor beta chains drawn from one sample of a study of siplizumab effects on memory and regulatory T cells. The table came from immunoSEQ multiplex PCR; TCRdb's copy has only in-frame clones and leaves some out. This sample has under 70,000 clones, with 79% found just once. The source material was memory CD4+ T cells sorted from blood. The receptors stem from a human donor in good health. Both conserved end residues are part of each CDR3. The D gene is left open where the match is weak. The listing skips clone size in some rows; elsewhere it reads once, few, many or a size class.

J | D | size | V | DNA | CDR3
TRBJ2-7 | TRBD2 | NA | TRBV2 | TGTGCCAGCACTTTAGGGACTAGCGGTTACGAGCAGTACTTC | CASTLGTSGYEQYF
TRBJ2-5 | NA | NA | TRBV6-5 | TGTGCCAGCAGCTCGCCAAAGGGGAAAGAGACCCAGTACTTC | CASSSPKGKETQYF
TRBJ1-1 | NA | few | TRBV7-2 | TGTGCCAGCAGCTTATCTGCAGTGAACACTGAAGCTTTCTTT | CASSLSAVNTEAFF
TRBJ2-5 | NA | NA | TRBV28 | TGTGCCAGCAGTAGGTGGGCGGCCGGGGGAGAGACCCAGTACTTC | CASSRWAAGGETQYF
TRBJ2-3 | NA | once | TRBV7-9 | TGTGCCAGCAGCTCCACAGATACGCAGTATTTT | CASSSTDTQYF
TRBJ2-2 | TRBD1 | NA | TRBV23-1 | TGCGCCAGCAGTCAGTTAACCGGGACAGGGAGGGGAACCGGGGAGCTGTTTTTT | CASSQLTGTGRGTGELFF
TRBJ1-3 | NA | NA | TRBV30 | TGTGCCTGGTACCGTCGAGGGAGCTCTGGAAACACCATATATTTT | CAWYRRGSSGNTIYF
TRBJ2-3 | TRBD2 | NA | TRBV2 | TGTGCCAGCACTAGGCTAGCGGGGGGAACAGATACGCAGTATTTT | CASTRLAGGTDTQYF
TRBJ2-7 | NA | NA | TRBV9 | TGTGCCAGCAGCGTAACTCGCGAGCAGTACTTC | CASSVTREQYF
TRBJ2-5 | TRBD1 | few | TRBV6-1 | TGTGCCAGCAGTGAAGCCCGGACAGGGCTAGAGACCCAGTACTTC | CASSEARTGLETQYF
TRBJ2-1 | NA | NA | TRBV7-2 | TGTGCCAGCAGCACGGTCCCTTCCTCTAGCTATGAGCAGTTCTTC | CASSTVPSSSYEQFF
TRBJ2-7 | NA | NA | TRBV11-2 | TGTGCCAGCAGCTTACAGGCCGGAGGGAGCTACGAGCAGTACTTC | CASSLQAGGSYEQYF
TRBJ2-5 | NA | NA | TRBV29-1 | TGCAGCGGCGGAGGCCCCCAAGAGACCCAGTACTTC | CSGGGPQETQYF
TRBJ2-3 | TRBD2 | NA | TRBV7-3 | TGTGCCAGCAGCTCTATACTAGCGGGGGGCACAGATACGCAGTATTTT | CASSSILAGGTDTQYF
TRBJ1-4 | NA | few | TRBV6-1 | TGTGCCAGCAGTGGACGTGCGGGGCAGAACTCGTTTTTT | CASSGRAGQNSFF
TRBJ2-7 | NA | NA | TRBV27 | TGTGCCAGCAGTTTATCAGGGTTCGCCTACGAGCAGTACTTC | CASSLSGFAYEQYF
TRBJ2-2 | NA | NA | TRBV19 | TGTGCCAGTAGTATCCGACAGGTACTGAACACCGGGGAGCTGTTTTTT | CASSIRQVLNTGELFF
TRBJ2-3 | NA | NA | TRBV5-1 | TGCGCCAGCAGCCGACCGGGCAGGGATAGCACAGATACGCAGTATTTT | CASSRPGRDSTDTQYF
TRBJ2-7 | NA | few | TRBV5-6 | TGTGCCAGCAGCTTGTTTGCCCTCGGACAGCGCTCCTACGAGCAGTACTTC | CASSLFALGQRSYEQYF
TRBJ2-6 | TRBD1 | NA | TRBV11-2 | TGTGCCAGCAGCTTAGGACAGGGTAGGTCGAGGGCCAACGTCCTGACTTTC | CASSLGQGRSRANVLTF
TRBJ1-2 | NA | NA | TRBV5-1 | TGCGCCAGCAGCCCGGAGGCGAACTATGGCTACACCTTC | CASSPEANYGYTF
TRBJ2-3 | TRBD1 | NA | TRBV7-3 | TGTGCCAGCAGCTTAACGGGACAGGGCACAGATACGCAGTATTTT | CASSLTGQGTDTQYF
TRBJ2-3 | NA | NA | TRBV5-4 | TGTGCCAGCAGCTTCGGCCAGACTTTCACAGATACGCAGTATTTT | CASSFGQTFTDTQYF
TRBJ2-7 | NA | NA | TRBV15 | TGTGCCACCAGCAGAGTCACCTACGTATCATCCTACGAGCAGTACTTC | CATSRVTYVSSYEQYF
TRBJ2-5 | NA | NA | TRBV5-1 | TGCGCCAGCAGCTTGTACCAAGAGACCCAGTACTTC | CASSLYQETQYF
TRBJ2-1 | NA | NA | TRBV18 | TGTGCCAGCTCACCACCGTCTGTTAGCTCCTACAATGAGCAGTTCTTC | CASSPPSVSSYNEQFF
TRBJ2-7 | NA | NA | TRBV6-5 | TGTGCCAGCAGTTCCCTACAGGGCTACGAGCAGTACTTC | CASSSLQGYEQYF
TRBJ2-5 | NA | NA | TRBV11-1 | TGTGCCAGCAGCGTGGGACTGACACAAGAGACCCAGTACTTC | CASSVGLTQETQYF
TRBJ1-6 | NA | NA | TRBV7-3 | TGTGCCAGCAGCTTAGGCAGCACCCCGGGAGGTTCACCCCTCCACTTT | CASSLGSTPGGSPLHF
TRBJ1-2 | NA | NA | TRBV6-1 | TGTGCCAGCAGGCCCTCAGGCTATGGCTACACCTTC | CASRPSGYGYTF
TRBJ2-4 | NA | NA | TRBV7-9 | TGTGCCAGCAGCTTCCATGAGCAGGGACTCATAGCCAAAAACATTCAGTACTTC | CASSFHEQGLIAKNIQYF
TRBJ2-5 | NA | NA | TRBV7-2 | TGTGCCAGCAGCTTAGTGGAGACCCAGTACTTC | CASSLVETQYF
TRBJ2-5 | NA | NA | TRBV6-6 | TGTGCCAGCAAAGGTGGGGCGGAGACCCAGTACTTC | CASKGGAETQYF
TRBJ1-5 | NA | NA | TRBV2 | TGTGCCAGCACCGGACCCAACAGGAGTCAGCCCCAGCATTTT | CASTGPNRSQPQHF
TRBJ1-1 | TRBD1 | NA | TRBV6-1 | TGTGCCAGCACCCTGGGGACAGGGGCGGCTGAAGCTTTCTTT | CASTLGTGAAEAFF
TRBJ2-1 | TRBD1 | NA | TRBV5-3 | TGTGCCAGAAGCCCCGAACAGGGGATTACTGGCAATGAGCAGTTCTTC | CARSPEQGITGNEQFF
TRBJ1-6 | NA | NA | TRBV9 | TGTGCCAGCAGCACGGGGGGAACCTCTAATTCACCCCTCCACTTT | CASSTGGTSNSPLHF
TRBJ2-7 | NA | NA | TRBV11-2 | TGTGCCAGCAGCCGGCGGGTATGGGACTACGAGCAGTACTTC | CASSRRVWDYEQYF
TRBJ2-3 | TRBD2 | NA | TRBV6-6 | TGTGCCAGCTCGCAGCGGGGGATCACAGATACGCAGTATTTT | CASSQRGITDTQYF
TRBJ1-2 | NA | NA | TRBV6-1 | TGTGCCAACAGTCTGTCCCACTCAGGGAATGGCTACACCTTC | CANSLSHSGNGYTF
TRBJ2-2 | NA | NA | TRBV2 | TGTGCCAGCCGGTTCGGGGGGCTGAACACCGGGGAGCTGTTTTTT | CASRFGGLNTGELFF
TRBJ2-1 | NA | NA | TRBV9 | TGTGCCAGCAGCGTGGCCGGGAGCACCTACAATGAGCAGTTCTTC | CASSVAGSTYNEQFF
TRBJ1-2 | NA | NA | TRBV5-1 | TGCGCCAGCAGCTTGGCGGGGATAACCTATGGCTACACCTTC | CASSLAGITYGYTF
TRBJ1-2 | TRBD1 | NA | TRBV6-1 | TGTGCCAGCAGTGACCTCCCCCGGGGGACAGGGCGAGGCTACACCTTC | CASSDLPRGTGRGYTF
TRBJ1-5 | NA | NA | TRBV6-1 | TGTGCCAGCAGTGAAGAGGCGGGTCAGCCCCAGCATTTT | CASSEEAGQPQHF
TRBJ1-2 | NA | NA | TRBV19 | TGTGCCAGTAACCCTCAGGCGGCGGCTGGCTACACCTTC | CASNPQAAAGYTF
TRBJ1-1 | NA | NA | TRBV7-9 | TGTGCCAGCAGCCTCTCAGGGCAGCACACTGAAGCTTTCTTT | CASSLSGQHTEAFF
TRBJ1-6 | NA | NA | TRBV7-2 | TGTGCCAGCAGCCCCCGGAGGGGTAATTCACCCCTCCACTTT | CASSPRRGNSPLHF
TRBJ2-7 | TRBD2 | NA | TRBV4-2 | TGTGCCAGCAGCCCTCAAACTAGCGGGGGAGAGCAGTACTTC | CASSPQTSGGEQYF
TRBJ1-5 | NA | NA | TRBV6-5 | TGTGCCAGCAGGATGACCCGGGACAGCAATCAGCCCCAGCATTTT | CASRMTRDSNQPQHF
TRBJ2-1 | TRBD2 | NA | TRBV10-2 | TGCGCCAGCAGTGTTATCTCTAGCGGGGTGATATACAATGAGCAGTTCTTC | CASSVISSGVIYNEQFF
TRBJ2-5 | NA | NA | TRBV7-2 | TGTGCCAGCAGCTTAAGAAGGTCGGGACAAGAGACCCAGTACTTC | CASSLRRSGQETQYF
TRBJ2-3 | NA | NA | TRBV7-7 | TGTGCCAGCAGCCCTGTAAGGGGGAGTGGGACAGATACGCAGTATTTT | CASSPVRGSGTDTQYF
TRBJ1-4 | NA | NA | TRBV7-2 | TGTGCCAGCAACAAGGACCGAGCTAATGAAAAACTGTTTTTT | CASNKDRANEKLFF